Sequencing of this T cell receptor beta chain was carried out in a study of OX40 agonist ivuxolimab in advanced cancers. Study-wide context: Ivuxolimab is a fully human IgG2 antibody that activates OX40 (CD134). A diagnosis of hepatocellular carcinoma, melanoma, renal cell or head and neck cancer was present in dose-escalation patients.

Data came from immunoSEQ multiplex PCR; TCRdb stores just in-frame clones and leaves some out. The table lists about 77,000 clones, less than 90% of them singletons. Points on this clone: Its antigen is still unknown.

Notes on the study in general: Clonal expansion was seen in CD4+ and CD8+ blood T cells by week 6 at 0.1 to 3.0 mg/kg. Low clonal expansion, among the lowest seen, marked partial responders at 0.1-3.0 mg/kg.

V lost 1 base and J lost 4, with 3 bases in between. The germline CDR1 and CDR2 sequences are SGHKS and YYEKEE (reference sequence). CDR3 length equals 12 residues. This sample comprised CD4+ or CD8+ T cells sorted from blood, obtained in a trial of the OX40 agonist ivuxolimab. The TCR originated in an adult with an advanced solid tumor such as melanoma, head and neck, liver or kidney cancer. The gene calls are TRBV5-5 and TRBJ1-3, with D uncertain. The CDR3 loop reads CASSLQGNTIYF. Here the CDR3 DNA reads TGTGCCAGCAGCTTGCAGGGAAACACCATATATTTT.